This TCR beta chain was captured in a study of blood T cells in healthy people across ages (dated by TCRdb to about 2015). In terms of the full investigation: In model experiments, roughly one uniquely barcoded TCR beta cDNA molecule per two T cells was captured by template switching. Using the same blood draw, the study looked at two additional independent replicas of 1 million unique cDNA reads for two donors, one aged 18 to 30 and the other aged 80 or older. The donors were split into four age groups: young (average about 16 years), middle-aged (about 40), aged (over 55) and long-lived (over 80). Donors of different ages were randomly distributed across sequencing lanes to avoid experimental bias. Age-related changes in TCR beta repertoire diversity were measured in the study by deep sequencing normalized with unique cDNA molecular identifiers. On the study overall, not on this receptor specifically: Estimates of total diversity based on one million sequenced T cells were considered lower bounds and underestimates. Bulk unsorted PBMC profiling prevented conclusive comparison of naive and antigen-experienced compartments. Compared with the aged group, the long-lived group had more naive CD4+ T cells, fewer expanded clones and increased TCR diversity, a pattern suggesting age selection. Observed TCR beta diversity correlated strongly with the percentage of naive T cells measured by flow cytometry. Observed TCR beta diversity per million T cells fell roughly linearly with age, and a significant reduction was already apparent by age roughly 40. Donor CMV infection status was unknown, potentially confounding age-related changes in expanded clonotypes.

Libraries were built with 5' RACE. Sequenced on an Illumina HiSeq 2500. A second PCR of 7 to 11 cycles was run with a J-beta primer mix and a sample-barcoded 5' primer. Each TCR beta cDNA molecule received a unique molecular identifier from a template-switch 5' adaptor carrying 12 random nucleotides. Each sample yielded at least 3 million CDR3-containing paired-end reads. The Mint cDNA synthesis kit, primed by a TRBC-specific oligonucleotide, was used to synthesize first-strand cDNA from all RNA. After uracil-DNA glycosylase treatment, a first 18-cycle PCR used universal primers M1SS and BC2_uni_R on all cDNA. Processing in the source paper ran as follows. For normalization, 1 million high-quality reads were randomly selected from each sample, with every read carrying a distinct molecular identifier. Reads sharing molecular identifiers were discarded rather than binned into consensus sequences. MiTCR, run with a Q25 quality threshold and the strictest error-elimination algorithm, handled CDR3 identification, clonotype clustering and error correction. A nonparametric unseen species model using Euler transformation provided a lower-bound estimate of total TCR beta diversity. Through fastp at Q25 and MiXCR, TCRdb rebuilt clones from the public reads, retaining in-frame beta chains. Rows are combined by CDR3 protein, so each entry shows the most common genes and DNA. The V and J calls were not made by the authors but by TCRdb's processing. This sample holds roughly 410,000 distinct CDR3 sequences; 45% to 65% were observed only once. The ten largest clonotypes hold around 49% of the sample.

Note on this clonotype: Its specific antigen is unknown. Per-base quality was not reported, and no clone a single base away is much larger than it.

The 39 donors, aged about 6 to 95 years, were systemically healthy Caucasian individuals from Russia. Each donor gave ten milliliters of peripheral blood, drawn into EDTA-treated Vacutainer tubes. PBMCs were isolated by Ficoll-Paque density-gradient centrifugation, with at least 6.5 million obtained per sample. Total RNA, at least 5 micrograms per sample, was extracted from PBMCs with Trizol reagent. The percentages of naive CD45RAhigh/CD27high T cells were determined by flow cytometry on a PBMC aliquot from every donor. Reading from cysteine to phenylalanine, the CDR3 counts 14 amino acids. Kept here is only the CDR3 DNA, which spans 42 bases and is read in frame from base 1. Taken from the germline V gene (reference sequence), the CDR1 and CDR2 loops are MNHEY and SMNVEV. Here V drops 7 bases and J drops 0 bases, and the junction holds 5 bases not matched to any gene.

The clonotype comes from a man in his 60s in good health. The sample taken for sequencing was blood. The sequence is built from TRBV27 and TRBJ2-7, with 8 junctional bases fitting TRBD1. The CDR3 reads CASTLTGDSYEQYF. The bases read TGTGCCAGCACCCTGACAGGGGACTCCTACGAGCAGTACTTC.